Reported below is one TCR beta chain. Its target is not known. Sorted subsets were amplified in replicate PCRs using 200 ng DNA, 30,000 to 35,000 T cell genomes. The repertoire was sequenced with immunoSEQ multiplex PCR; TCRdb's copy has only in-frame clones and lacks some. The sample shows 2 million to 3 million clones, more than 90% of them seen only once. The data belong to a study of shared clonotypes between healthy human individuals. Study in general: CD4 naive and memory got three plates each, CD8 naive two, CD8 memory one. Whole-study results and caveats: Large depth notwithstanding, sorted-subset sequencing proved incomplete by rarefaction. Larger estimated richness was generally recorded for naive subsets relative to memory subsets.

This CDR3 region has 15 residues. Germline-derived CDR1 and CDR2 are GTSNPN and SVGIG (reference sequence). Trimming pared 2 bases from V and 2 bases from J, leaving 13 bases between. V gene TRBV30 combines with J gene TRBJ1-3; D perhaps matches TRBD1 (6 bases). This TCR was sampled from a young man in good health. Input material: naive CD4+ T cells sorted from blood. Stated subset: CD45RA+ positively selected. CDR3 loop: CAWSQEGGTGNTIYF. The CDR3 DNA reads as TGTGCCTGGAGTCAGGAGGGGGGTACTGGAAACACCATATATTTT.